This is a list of T cell receptor beta chains from one sample in a study of beta chain features in type 1 diabetes. Generated by immunoSEQ multiplex PCR, the TCRdb table keeps only in-frame clones and is missing some. The profile shows 640,000 or so clones, roughly 13% of them singletons. Specimen: naive CD4+ T cells from blood. These receptors were taken from a man between 18 and 35 years old with type 1 diabetes. The CDR3 runs from the conserved cysteine through the conserved F or W.

j_gene,v_gene,CDR3aa
TRBJ2-1,TRBV5-1,CASSPGPTTDEQFF
TRBJ2-3,TRBV10-3,CAIRRQESSTDTQYF
TRBJ2-5,TRBV9,CASSVGDSGGNWGETQYF
TRBJ2-7,TRBV2,CASRQGEFWTSSYEQYF
TRBJ1-2,TRBV5-1,CASSFNTGSLDGYTF
TRBJ2-7,TRBV6-1,CASSGSGPGAYEQYF
TRBJ1-1,TRBV25-1,CASSFQGVAAEAFF
TRBJ2-7,TRBV5-6,CASSLGAGGDLPYEQYF
TRBJ2-7,TRBV15,CATSRDRDGTYEQYF
TRBJ2-7,TRBV13,CASSFGSSSYEQYF
TRBJ1-1,TRBV18,CASSPPVGQGAGNTEAFF
TRBJ1-2,TRBV28,CASSVRSYYGYTF
TRBJ1-2,TRBV2,CASRPGQNNYGYTF
TRBJ2-7,TRBV7-8,CASSAGLRDPDEQYF
TRBJ2-2,TRBV27,CASSPRLAGGPRELFF
TRBJ1-2,TRBV30,CAWSVGTGGGYTF
TRBJ2-1,TRBV7-6,CASSLSPSGGDYNEQFF
TRBJ1-3,TRBV30,CAWSRFSGNTIYF
TRBJ1-1,TRBV20-1,CSARRSTEAFF
TRBJ2-5,TRBV11-2,CASSVGREETQYF
TRBJ2-2,TRBV28,CASSFQGAGTGELFF
TRBJ2-5,TRBV11-2,CASSLGAGGGQETQYF
TRBJ2-4,TRBV18,CASSPPLAGAKNIQYF
TRBJ2-7,TRBV28,CASRSGTGEGEQYF
TRBJ1-1,TRBV7-6,CASSLDRGGFTEAFF
TRBJ2-2,TRBV2,CASSGDRAYTGELFF
TRBJ2-2,TRBV4-1,CASSQAGTGELFF
TRBJ2-7,TRBV5-1,CASSSPRQGTYEQYF
TRBJ2-3,TRBV5-4,CASKGSGGAPDTQYF
TRBJ2-4,TRBV6-5,CASSYSLADINIQYF
TRBJ2-7,TRBV6-5,CASSMGQGVDEQYF
TRBJ1-2,TRBV14,CASSSDRGGYTF